The T cell receptor (beta chain) under discussion was sequenced for a study of cytomegalovirus exposure and HLA in healthy donors. V lost 2 bases and J lost 1; bases outside the gene matches: 2. This CDR3 contains 14 residues. In germline, CDR1 is SGHRS, CDR2 YFSETQ. The primer mix had 60 Vbeta and 13 Jbeta primers. TCRdb's copy holds only in-frame clones and misses some; the assay was immunoSEQ multiplex PCR. The sample table includes just over 150,000 clones. Source material: PBMCs. The receptor's source is a man between 25 and 39 years old in good health and CMV-seronegative. The chain recombines TRBV5-1 with TRBJ1-1; TRBD1 matches 7 bases. The CDR3 region has the DNA TGCGCCAGCAGCTTCAGACAGGGGAACACTGAAGCTTTCTTT. This sequence encodes CASSFRQGNTEAFF.